These 3 T cell receptor beta chains were all obtained from the same sample, sequenced in a study of shared clonotypes between healthy human individuals. Assay used: immunoSEQ multiplex PCR; TCRdb lists only in-frame clones, some missing. The table includes about 1.5 million clones, more than 95% detected once. The sample was naive CD4+ T cells sorted from blood. Subset reported: CD45RA+ positively selected. The source of these receptors is a man aged 25-40 years in good health.

The rearrangement joins TRBV28 to TRBJ1-4; D is unclear. The CDR3 sequence is 15 residues long. Germline V gene data show CDR1 as MDHEN and CDR2 as SYDVKM. V lost 5 bases to trimming and J lost 5 bases, with 15 bases between them. CDR3 bases: TGTGCCAGCAGTATGCTCGGACGGTCAAATGAAAAACTGTTTTTT. Translating it yields CASSMLGRSNEKLFF.

The CDR3 bases are TGTGCCTGGAGTGTCACGGGGACCGAGGGCTACACCTTC. It specifies CAWSVTGTEGYTF. The chain couples TRBV30 to TRBJ1-2; possible D gene TRBD1, 5 bases. The CDR3 is 13 residues long. V dropped 0 bases and J dropped 8 bases, with 13 bases sitting between them. CDR1 and CDR2 from the germline V gene are GTSNPN and SVGIG (reference sequence). The whole variable domain, filled in from reference TRBV30 and TRBJ1-2, reads SQTIHQWPATLVQPVGSPLSLECTVEGTSNPNLYWYRQAAGRGLQLLFYSVGIGQISSEVPQNLSASRPQDRQFILSSKKLLLSDSGFYLCAWSVTGTEGYTFGSGTRLTVV.

The chain combines TRBV7-9 with TRBJ2-1, with a tentative D call TRBD1 (5 bases). The CDR3 is made up of 16 amino acids. Per the germline V gene, CDR1 is SEHNR and CDR2 is FQNEAQ (reference sequence). V lost 2 bases, J lost 9 bases, and 20 bases lay in between. The CDR3 bases are TGTGCCAGCAGCTTAAGTGGGGCTCCTCCATCGGGTGAGCAGTTCTTC. It translates to CASSLSGAPPSGEQFF.